One sample yielded the 14 T cell receptor beta chains listed below, sequenced in a study of CD8+CD57+ T cells in acquired aplastic anemia. Genomic DNA, the template, was used for profiling of the TCR beta VDJ and CDR3. TCRdb re-analysed the reads in MiXCR, keeping a single row per CDR3 protein. The sample lists roughly 130,000 distinct CDR3 sequences, 48% occurring once. Sequencing was carried out using sorted CD4+, CD8+, or CD8+CD57+ T cells (not recorded which) from PBMCs. Receptors originate from a human donor in good health, serving as a control.

This clonotype was seen repeatedly, ten times or more. This rearrangement joins TRBV6-1 to TRBJ2-3; 7 bases line up with TRBD2. CDR3 size: 14 residues. V lost 3 bases, J lost 3 bases, and 3 bases stayed unmatched. Looked up from germline, CDR1 is MNHNS and CDR2 is SASEGT. The CDR3 nucleotides read TGTGCCAGCAGTGACAGGGAGGGGACAGATACGCAGTATTTT. This encodes CASSDREGTDTQYF.

Note on this clonotype: This may be a read error, as it is one base from a much larger clone. The chain employs TRBV7-8 and TRBJ2-1, with 7 bases lining up with TRBD1. The germline V gene has CDR1 SGHVS and CDR2 FQNEAQ. The CDR3 is 15 amino acids. As DNA, the CDR3 is TGTGTCAGCAGCTTAAGAACGGGACAGTACAATGAGCAGTTCTTC. Translating it yields CVSSLRTGQYNEQFF.

The CDR3 DNA reads TGCAGTGCTCCAGGACTAGCGTTCTTC. Encoded protein: CSAPGLAFF. The chain joins TRBV20-1 to TRBJ2-1; TRBD2 agrees at 8 bases. CDR3 length: 9 amino acids. V lost 5 bases to trimming and J lost 15 bases; unmatched junction nucleotides: 3. The germline V gene has CDR1 DFQATT and CDR2 SNEGSKA (reference sequence).

The chain joins TRBV10-3 to TRBJ1-1; 9 bases line up with TRBD1. Germline V gene lookup returns CDR1 ENHRY and CDR2 SYGVKD. The ends lost 6 bases at V and 1 base at J; junction bases unmatched: 3. This CDR3 comprises 14 residues. The CDR3 nucleotides are TGTGCCATCAGATGGGGACAGGGGAACACTGAAGCTTTCTTT. Translated: CAIRWGQGNTEAFF.

This sequence joins TRBV20-1 and TRBJ2-7; 7 bases are a match to TRBD1. CDR3 size: 13 residues. V trimming: 6 bases; J trimming: 5 bases; junction bases outside the gene matches: 10. Germline V gene lookup returns CDR1 DFQATT and CDR2 SNEGSKA (reference sequence). The CDR3 sequence is CSAHPRQGNEQYF. The CDR3 region has the DNA TGCAGTGCCCACCCGAGACAGGGAAACGAGCAGTACTTC.

The rearrangement links TRBV4-1 to TRBJ2-7; 8 bases line up with TRBD1. J was trimmed by 6 bases and V by 3 bases; bases with no gene match: 10. Germline lookup yields CDR1 MGHRA and CDR2 YSYEKL. The CDR3 spans 15 residues. The CDR3 reads CASSQDWDRMSEQYF. CDR3 DNA: TGCGCCAGCAGCCAGGATTGGGACAGGATGTCCGAGCAGTACTTC.

This clonotype was observed a few times. A much more abundant neighbour one base away suggests this may be a read error. V gene TRBV5-1 combines with J gene TRBJ2-1, with 7 bases aligning to TRBD1. CDR1 SGHRS and CDR2 YFSETQ come from the germline V gene. This CDR3 comprises 16 residues. CDR3 coding DNA: TGCGCCAGCAGCTTGGCCGGACAGGTCCTCGTAAATGAGCAGCTCTTC. Translation gives CASSLAGQVLVNEQLF.

Remarks on this clonotype: At one of its ends the junction is not consistent with the germline gene, which may arise from a read error. The V and J genes are TRBV7-2 and TRBJ1-6, with no clear D. The CDR3 has 14 residues. Germline lookup yields CDR1 SGHTA and CDR2 FQGNSA. CDR3 in DNA: TGTGCCAGCGGCCTAGACGGTCATAACTCACCCCTCCACTTT. Amino acids: CASGLDGHNSPLHF.

The chain uses TRBV9 and TRBJ2-7, with 12 nucleotides matching TRBD1. The V gene end was trimmed by 2 bases and the J gene end by 6 bases; junction bases not matched to a gene: 6. Germline V gene data show CDR1 as SGDLS and CDR2 as YYNGEE. The CDR3 consists of 15 residues. DNA of the CDR3: TGTGCCAGCAGCGTTTCCGGGACAGGGGGCCGCGAGCAGTACTTC. This codes for CASSVSGTGGREQYF.

This clonotype was recorded at least ten times. V is TRBV12-3 or TRBV12-4 and J is TRBJ2-3, with 7 bases lining up with TRBD1. The trim removed 8 bases at V and 2 bases at J, leaving 13 bases unmatched. The CDR3 totals 16 residues. In DNA form, the CDR3 reads TGTGCCAGCCAGGATCGGTACAGGGGTGCCACAGATACGCAGTATTTT. It yields the protein CASQDRYRGATDTQYF.

This clonotype was recorded at least ten times. The rearrangement joins TRBV20-1 to TRBJ2-7, with D unclear. Germline CDR1 and CDR2: DFQATT and SNEGSKA (reference sequence). Trimming cost V 3 bases and J 4 bases, with 7 bases left between them. This CDR3 has 11 residues. The CDR3 protein is CSASPFYEQYF. The DNA of the CDR3 is TGCAGTGCTAGCCCTTTTTACGAGCAGTACTTC.

This clonotype was found a few times. The chain is built from TRBV3-1 and TRBJ2-5; a weak D match, TRBD2 (5 bases). The CDR3 is 15 amino acids. With 0 bases removed from V and 3 bases from J, the gap between germline ends came to 11 bases. Germline CDR1 LGHDT, CDR2 YNNKEL (reference sequence). CDR3 in amino acids: CASSQESEREETQYF. CDR3 bases: TGTGCCAGCAGCCAAGAAAGTGAGAGGGAAGAGACCCAGTACTTC.

Details on this clonotype: The junction does not match germline at one end; this may be a read error. The chain joins TRBV2 to TRBJ2-5, with 7 bases fitting TRBD2. CDR1 and CDR2 (germline): SNHLY, FYNNEI. CDR3 size: 10 residues. The CDR3 nucleotides are TGTGCCAGCGCGGGGGTAGGGAAAATCTTC. This encodes CASAGVGKIF.

Regarding this clonotype: It may be a read error: a sequence one base away is much more abundant. The chain's CDR3 is CAWSSPSGGRGRSGYTF. The CDR3 coding sequence is TGTGCCTGGAGTTCCCCATCGGGGGGACGGGGCCGGAGTGGCTACACCTTC. The J gene is TRBJ1-2, the V gene TRBV30; weak D call: TRBD1 (5 bases). The CDR3 sequence is 17 residues long. Germline CDR1 and CDR2: GTSNPN and SVGIG (reference sequence). V was clipped by 2 bases and J by 7 bases, with 26 bases between them.